Each of the 23 T cell receptor beta chains below was sequenced from the same sample in a study of blood T cells in healthy people across ages. Next came a second PCR, run for about 7 to 11 cycles, which used a sample-barcoded 5' primer along with a J-beta primer mix. TCRdb passed the 5' RACE reads through MiXCR, listing each CDR3 protein once. The sample carries about 680,000 distinct CDR3 sequences, approximately 50% recorded once. Sequences were obtained from blood. The source is a woman aged 60-70 years in good health.

V and J are TRBV20-1 and TRBJ2-2; 7 positions agree with TRBD1. Germline V gene sequence: CDR1 DFQATT, CDR2 SNEGSKA (reference sequence). V shed 6 bases and J 5 bases; nucleotides not matched to a gene: 12. CDR3 length: 15 amino acids. The CDR3 nucleotides read TGCAGTGCCCGAACAGGGGCCCGGTTAACCGGGGAGCTGTTTTTT. This translates into CSARTGARLTGELFF.

The CDR3 coding sequence is TGTGCCAGCAGCCTGGGGACAGGGGGCTGGGATACGCAGTATTTT. It encodes CASSLGTGGWDTQYF. The genes are TRBV7-2 and TRBJ2-3; 12 bases agree with TRBD1. V gave up 5 bases and J gave up 6 bases; unmatched junction bases: 6. Germline V gene data show CDR1 as SGHTA and CDR2 as FQGNSA. This CDR3 comprises 15 residues.

The chain combines TRBV14 with TRBJ1-2; D ambiguous. Trimming removed 0 bases from V and 8 bases from J, with 16 bases in between. This CDR3 spans 15 amino acids. Germline V gene lookup returns CDR1 SGHDN and CDR2 FVKESK. The CDR3 DNA reads as TGTGCCAGCAGCCAAGAAGGCCAACCCCGAAGGGGCTACACCTTC. Amino acids: CASSQEGQPRRGYTF. The full variable domain, rest sourced from reference TRBV14 and TRBJ1-2, is EAGVTQFPSHSVIEKGQTVTLRCDPISGHDNLYWYRRVMGKEIKFLLHFVKESKQDESGMPNNRFLAERTGGTYSTLKVQPAELEDSGVYFCASSQEGQPRRGYTFGSGTRLTVV.

This clonotype was counted a few times. V and J are TRBV7-9 and TRBJ2-7; no reliable D call. Germline CDR1 is SEHNR and CDR2 is FQNEAQ (reference sequence). CDR3 length: 13 amino acids. V was pared by 7 bases and J by 0 bases, with 10 bases between. The CDR3 nucleotides are TGTGCCAGCACGGACCAGAGCTCCTACGAGCAGTACTTC. This gives the protein CASTDQSSYEQYF.

The chain links TRBV5-1 to TRBJ1-1; 11 bases map to TRBD1. The CDR3 extends over 15 amino acids. CDR1 and CDR2 (germline): SGHRS, YFSETQ. Trimming took 1 base from V and 5 from J; bases not matched to a gene: 4. DNA for the CDR3: TGCGCCAGCAGCTTGTGGGGGGACAGGGGGACTGAAGCTTTCTTT. This codes for CASSLWGDRGTEAFF.

The chain links TRBV6-5 to TRBJ2-7, with 9 nucleotides matching TRBD1. Germline assignment: CDR1 MNHEY and CDR2 SVGAGI. The V gene end was trimmed by 2 bases and the J gene end by 3 bases; junction bases not matched to a gene: 5. CDR3 size: 15 residues. The CDR3 bases are TGTGCCAGCAGTTACCGGCGACAGGGGGGCTACGAGCAGTACTTC. This encodes CASSYRRQGGYEQYF.

This clonotype was seen more than once but under ten times. V usage is TRBV18 and J usage is TRBJ2-1, with 12 bases identical to TRBD2. Germline CDR1 is KGHSH and CDR2 is LQKENI. The ends lost 1 base at V and 5 bases at J; junction bases unmatched: 6. The CDR3 covers 17 residues. As DNA, the CDR3 is TGTGCCAGCTCACCACGAACACCTAGCGGGAGGGACAATGAGCAGTTCTTC. Residues: CASSPRTPSGRDNEQFF.

The chain links TRBV2 to TRBJ2-1; a weak D match, TRBD2 (6 bases). The CDR3 is 14 residues long. Looked up from germline, CDR1 is SNHLY and CDR2 is FYNNEI. Trimming took 4 bases from V and 5 from J, leaving 12 bases between them. This CDR3 is CASSGWGTHNEQFF. The DNA for the CDR3 is TGTGCCAGCAGTGGATGGGGGACTCACAATGAGCAGTTCTTC.

A single count supports this clonotype. The chain links TRBV20-1 to TRBJ2-5; D uncertain. The CDR3 loop spans 13 amino acids. Germline CDR1 DFQATT, CDR2 SNEGSKA (reference sequence). Trimming removed 4 bases at V and 5 bases at J, with 14 bases between. CDR3 in DNA: TGCAGTGCTAACGTTTTAATTATGGAGACCCAGTACTTC. Protein: CSANVLIMETQYF.

The chain couples TRBV2 to TRBJ2-1, with D perhaps matching TRBD2 (5 bases). Germline values: CDR1 SNHLY, CDR2 FYNNEI. CDR3 length equals 12 residues. V shed 6 bases and J shed 9 bases, with 12 bases lying between them. CDR3 bases: TGTGCCAGCAGAAAGGACTCCTCTGAGCAGTTCTTC. Its protein product is CASRKDSSEQFF.

This clonotype was picked up a small number of times. The genes are TRBV4-2 and TRBJ1-2; maybe TRBD1 (5 bases). Germline V gene lookup returns CDR1 LGHNA and CDR2 YNFKEQ. There are 15 residues in the CDR3. Trimming removed 4 bases at V and 4 bases at J, with 16 bases between. DNA of the CDR3: TGTGCCAGCAGCCCCGCAGGGTATGCGGCCTATGGCTACACCTTC. Residues: CASSPAGYAAYGYTF.

This chain connects TRBV9 to TRBJ2-1; 8 nucleotides match TRBD2. Germline CDR1 is SGDLS and CDR2 is YYNGEE. This CDR3 region has 15 residues. V dropped 3 bases and J dropped 6; count of bases not matched to a gene: 8. This CDR3 reads CASSETSGTPNEQFF. As DNA, the CDR3 is TGTGCCAGCAGCGAAACTAGCGGTACGCCCAATGAGCAGTTCTTC.

The chain employs TRBV6-1 and TRBJ2-3; 15 nucleotides match TRBD2. Germline loops: CDR1 MNHNS, CDR2 SASEGT. The CDR3 sequence is 20 residues long. V was clipped by 3 bases and J by 3 bases; unmatched bases: 13. The CDR3 nucleotides are TGTGCCAGCAGTGACCCTACCGGGACTAGCGGGAGGAGGTCGACAGATACGCAGTATTTT. Protein: CASSDPTGTSGRRSTDTQYF.

Only a few counts were recorded for this clonotype. CDR3 in DNA: TGCGCCAGCAGCTTGGACCTCGCCTACAATGAGCAGTTCTTC. Protein: CASSLDLAYNEQFF. This chain joins TRBV5-1 and TRBJ2-1; no definite D call. CDR1 and CDR2 from the germline V gene are SGHRS and YFSETQ. V was clipped by 0 bases and J by 2 bases, with 6 bases between them. The CDR3 totals 14 residues.

V gene TRBV5-6 combines with J gene TRBJ2-7; D gene ambiguous. V was shortened by 2 bases and J by 4 bases, with 7 bases between the two germline ends. Germline CDR1 SGHDT, CDR2 YYEEEE. The CDR3 has 12 amino acids. The CDR3 bases are TGTGCCAGCAGCTTTTCACAGTACGAGCAGTACTTC. Its protein product is CASSFSQYEQYF.

The chain recombines TRBV29-1 with TRBJ2-1; 8 bases are a match to TRBD2. Germline CDR1 SQVTM, CDR2 ANQGSEA. The CDR3 runs to 14 residues. V trimming: 6 bases; J trimming: 5 bases; junction bases outside the gene matches: 9. The CDR3 loop reads CSVVGTSTDNEQFF. The CDR3 DNA is TGCAGCGTGGTGGGGACTAGTACCGACAATGAGCAGTTCTTC.

Regarding this clonotype: A much more abundant neighbour one base away suggests this may be a read error. J is TRBJ2-2 and V is TRBV4-3; D may be TRBD1 (6 bases). From germline, CDR1 is LGHNA and CDR2 YSLEER. The germline V and J ends were trimmed by 4 bases and 4 bases, with 19 bases remaining between them. The CDR3 covers 17 residues. The CDR3 is CASSREGYQGFTGELFF. In DNA, the CDR3 is TGCGCCAGCAGCCGAGAAGGGTACCAGGGGTTCACCGGGGAGCTGTTTTTT.

The J gene is TRBJ2-7, the V gene TRBV20-1; D call uncertain. Germline lookup yields CDR1 DFQATT and CDR2 SNEGSKA (reference sequence). V dropped 7 bases and J dropped 0 bases, with 13 bases sitting between them. This CDR3 contains 13 residues. CDR3 coding DNA: TGCAGTGGCAGCCAGACTGGCTCCTACGAGCAGTACTTC. It specifies CSGSQTGSYEQYF.

This clonotype has more than one count but fewer than ten. The CDR3 DNA reads as TGTGCCAGCAGTTTGAGGGGACGAAGCTCCTACGAGCAGTACTTC. The encoded protein is CASSLRGRSSYEQYF. The chain has TRBV28 and TRBJ2-7; TRBD1 or TRBD2 may be the D gene (5 bases each). Per germline, CDR1 MDHEN and CDR2 SYDVKM. This CDR3 comprises 15 residues. Between the trimmed V and J ends, which lost 3 bases and 0 bases, there was a span of 12 bases.

This clonotype was found a few times. This chain connects TRBV5-1 to TRBJ2-7; D is unclear. From germline, CDR1 is SGHRS and CDR2 YFSETQ. Trimming took off 2 bases at V and 2 bases at J, with 8 bases between the two ends. The CDR3 is 13 amino acids. The CDR3, as DNA: TGCGCCAGCAGCTTTACATTTACCTACGAGCAGTACTTC. The encoded protein is CASSFTFTYEQYF. The variable domain in full, completed from reference TRBV5-1 and TRBJ2-7, reads KAGVTQTPRYLIKTRGQQVTLSCSPISGHRSVSWYQQTPGQGLQFLFEYFSETQRNKGNFPGRFSGRQFSNSRSEMNVSTLELGDSALYLCASSFTFTYEQYFGPGTRLTVT.

J is TRBJ2-4 and V is TRBV29-1, with D possibly matching TRBD1 (5 bases). Germline V gene lookup returns CDR1 SQVTM and CDR2 ANQGSEA. V was pared by 6 bases and J by 13 bases, with 25 bases between. This CDR3 region has 14 residues. CDR3 amino acids: CSVGDSFLSYGQYF. CDR3 DNA sequence: TGCAGCGTAGGTGACAGCTTCCTCTCCTACGGGCAGTACTTC. Filled out from reference TRBV29-1 and TRBJ2-4, the complete variable domain reads SAVISQKPSRDICQRGTSLTIQCQVDSQVTMMFWYRQQPGQSLTLIATANQGSEATYESGFVIDKFPISRPNLTFSTLTVSNMSPEDSSIYLCSVGDSFLSYGQYFGAGTRLSVL.

In this sample, this clonotype turned up a few times. V usage is TRBV28 and J usage is TRBJ2-2; 8 positions agree with TRBD2. The CDR3 consists of 15 residues. Germline V CDR1 and CDR2: MDHEN, SYDVKM. The V and J ends lost 6 bases and 5 bases, in that order; junction bases with no gene match: 8. The CDR3 region has the DNA TGTGCCAGCAGCCAGCGGGGGAAGGGTACCGGGGAGCTGTTTTTT. This codes for CASSQRGKGTGELFF.

V and J are TRBV9 and TRBJ2-6; D is uncertain. The germline V gene has CDR1 SGDLS and CDR2 YYNGEE. This CDR3 contains 16 residues. V was pared by 4 bases and J by 0 bases, with 11 bases between. The CDR3 nucleotides are TGTGCCAGCAGCCCTCGCCTGGGCTCTGGGGCCAACGTCCTGACTTTC. Its translation: CASSPRLGSGANVLTF.